The 29 T cell receptor beta chains reported below all come from one sample, sequenced in a study of CXCR3-negative and CXCR3-positive naive CD8 T cells. Study results and limitations: CXCR3-expressing naive cells carried TRB CDR3s more hydrophobic than those of CXCR3-negative naive cells.

Their recognized antigens are unknown. TRB cDNA libraries were made by UMI-labeled 5' RACE. TCRdb re-called the 5' RACE reads and catalogs CDR3 proteins one per entry, DNA excluded. The sample has some 130,000 distinct CDR3 sequences. Specimen: naive CXCR3+ CD8+ T cells from blood. Sample subset: CD45RO-CCR7+CD27+CD95- naive CD8+ T cells expressing CXCR3 (TNR3+). These receptors all come from a human donor in good health. Some clones in this sample may be carry-over from other donors' samples.

This chain links TRBV7-9 with TRBJ2-5; without DNA, the TCRdb call of TRBD2 cannot be checked. This CDR3 contains 16 residues. The germline V gene has CDR1 SEHNR and CDR2 FQNEAQ (reference sequence). CDR3 sequence: CASSKPDSRLRETQYF.

The CDR3: CSARVGLDGTKNFQYF. This chain joins TRBV20-1 and TRBJ2-4; TCRdb outputs TRBD2, but without DNA this stays unchecked. The CDR3 has 16 amino acids. The germline gives CDR1 DFQATT, CDR2 SNEGSKA (reference sequence).

This sequence joins TRBV29-1 and TRBJ2-5. The CDR3 spans 12 residues. The germline gives CDR1 SQVTM, CDR2 ANQGSEA. The chain's CDR3 is CSVEGGQETQYF. Together with reference TRBV29-1 and TRBJ2-5, the CDR3 gives the full variable domain: SAVISQKPSRDICQRGTSLTIQCQVDSQVTMMFWYRQQPGQSLTLIATANQGSEATYESGFVIDKFPISRPNLTFSTLTVSNMSPEDSSIYLCSVEGGQETQYFGPGTRLLVL.

The CDR3 reads CASSGSSDYEQYF. The gene calls are TRBV5-1 and TRBJ2-7. This CDR3 contains 13 residues. Germline V gene data show CDR1 as SGHRS and CDR2 as YFSETQ.

This chain connects TRBV28 to TRBJ1-1; there is no DNA to check the TCRdb D call of TRBD1. The CDR3 totals 14 residues. In germline, CDR1 is MDHEN, CDR2 SYDVKM. This CDR3 reads CASEKGQSNTEAFF.

The genes are TRBV4-3 and TRBJ1-5. The CDR3 is 15 amino acids. CDR1 is LGHNA, CDR2 YSLEER, per germline. The CDR3 is CASSQEGGGGQPQHF.

V is TRBV6-2 or TRBV6-3 and J is TRBJ2-5; the D call of TRBD2 rests on TCRdb alone, since no DNA is present to check it. This CDR3 contains 15 residues. Germline CDR1 MNHEY, CDR2 SVGEGT. CDR3: CASSYLVWAMETQYF.

The chain is built from TRBV29-1 and TRBJ1-1. There are 14 residues in the CDR3. Looked up from germline, CDR1 is SQVTM and CDR2 is ANQGSEA. The chain's CDR3 is CSVDAGTLNTEAFF.

The chain carries TRBV21-1 and TRBJ2-1; TCRdb indicates TRBD1, and absent DNA this call remains unverified. TRBV21-1 is recorded as a pseudogene. The CDR3 is made up of 17 amino acids. CDR3 amino acids: CASSKTQGGRPYNEQFF.

This chain connects TRBV12-5 to TRBJ2-3. The CDR3 runs 13 residues. CDR1 is LGHNT and CDR2 is FRNRAP in the germline V gene. CDR3 amino acids: CASGSGGTDTQYF.

The chain is built from TRBV29-1 and TRBJ1-2; the TCRdb D gene call, TRBD1, has no DNA to confirm it. Germline CDR1 reads SQVTM; CDR2 reads ANQGSEA. The CDR3 is 12 amino acids. The CDR3 reads CSVLQGVDGYTF.

This chain connects TRBV12-3 or TRBV12-4 to TRBJ1-4. The CDR3 contains 14 residues. The CDR3 loop is CASWEGGAYEKLFF.

The chain uses TRBV6-5 and TRBJ2-1; TCRdb returns TRBD1, unconfirmable since there is no DNA. CDR1 is MNHEY and CDR2 is SVGAGI in the germline V gene. CDR3 length: 12 amino acids. The CDR3 region is CASSYGQGRQFF.

The chain is built from TRBV29-1 and TRBJ2-7; TCRdb selects TRBD1, and the lack of DNA leaves this call unchecked. There are 13 residues in the CDR3. The germline gives CDR1 SQVTM, CDR2 ANQGSEA. Here the CDR3 reads CSVMTGGDYEQYF.

The chain combines TRBV28 with TRBJ2-6. The CDR3 totals 15 residues. Germline CDR1 is MDHEN and CDR2 is SYDVKM. The CDR3 region is CASSVAVLGANVLTF.

The chain carries TRBV6-5 and TRBJ1-1; the TRBD1 assignment by TCRdb is unverifiable without DNA. The CDR3 totals 12 residues. CDR1 is MNHEY, CDR2 SVGAGI, per germline. The CDR3 protein is CASSPGSTEAFF.

V gene TRBV13 combines with J gene TRBJ2-1; without DNA, the TCRdb call of TRBD2 cannot be checked. Germline V gene lookup returns CDR1 PRHDT and CDR2 FYEKMQ (reference sequence). The CDR3 covers 13 residues. CDR3 region: CASSKLHLVEQFF.

The chain carries TRBV12-5 and TRBJ2-3; TCRdb proposes TRBD2, but this gene call is untestable without DNA. The CDR3 length is 12 residues. CDR1 LGHNT and CDR2 FRNRAP come from the germline V gene. CDR3: CASAPPGNTQYF. Filled out from reference TRBV12-5 and TRBJ2-3, the complete variable domain reads DARVTQTPRHKVTEMGQEVTMRCQPILGHNTVFWYRQTMMQGLELLAYFRNRAPLDDSGMPKDRFSAEMPDATLATLKIQPSEPRDSAVYFCASAPPGNTQYFGPGTRLTVL.

V gene TRBV7-9 combines with J gene TRBJ2-7. This CDR3 region has 15 residues. Germline V gives CDR1 SEHNR, CDR2 FQNEAQ (reference sequence). CDR3 residues: CASSLATIRGYEQYF.

The chain combines TRBV20-1 with TRBJ1-1. The CDR3 contains 14 residues. Per germline, CDR1 DFQATT and CDR2 SNEGSKA (reference sequence). The CDR3 loop reads CSARDQLWDTEAFF.

V gene TRBV29-1 combines with J gene TRBJ1-1; TCRdb picks TRBD1, but there is no DNA to check that call. Germline loops: CDR1 SQVTM, CDR2 ANQGSEA. The CDR3 runs to 14 residues. The chain's CDR3 is CSAPWTGEGTEAFF.

The V call is TRBV6-1, the J call TRBJ2-1; the TCRdb D gene call, TRBD2, has no DNA to confirm it. The germline gives CDR1 MNHNS, CDR2 SASEGT. The CDR3 extends over 20 amino acids. The CDR3 protein is CASSEYIGTSVLGFNNEQFF.

The rearrangement joins TRBV7-2 to TRBJ2-7; TCRdb lists TRBD1, though no DNA is available to test this call. CDR1 is SGHTA, CDR2 FQGNSA, per germline. The CDR3 loop spans 16 amino acids. CDR3 protein: CASSIQRGLSSYEQYF.

J is TRBJ2-5 and V is TRBV7-6; the D call from TCRdb, TRBD1, cannot be confirmed without DNA. This CDR3 comprises 15 residues. Germline CDR1 and CDR2: SGHVS and FNYEAQ. The CDR3 loop is CASSLEGAGQETQYF.

V gene TRBV11-1 combines with J gene TRBJ2-7. Germline V lookup: CDR1 SGHAT, CDR2 FQDESV (reference sequence). CDR3 length: 14 amino acids. CDR3 sequence reads: CASSERLRPYEQYF.

The V call is TRBV7-3, the J call TRBJ2-1; lacking DNA, the TRBD2 call made by TCRdb goes unchecked. Germline loops: CDR1 SGHTA, CDR2 FQGTGA. The CDR3 consists of 13 residues. The CDR3 protein is CASRGSGYNEQFF.

V gene TRBV24-1 combines with J gene TRBJ1-5; the TRBD1 assignment by TCRdb is unverifiable without DNA. The CDR3 length is 16 residues. Germline V gives CDR1 KGHDR, CDR2 SFDVKD. The CDR3 sequence is CATSVPTGDSNQPQHF.

The gene calls are TRBV11-2 and TRBJ2-6. The CDR3 contains 15 residues. Germline loops: CDR1 SGHAT, CDR2 FQNNGV. CDR3 residues: CASSLDSALANVLTF.

This sequence joins TRBV6-2 or TRBV6-3 and TRBJ2-7. Germline lookup yields CDR1 MNHEY and CDR2 SVGEGT. CDR3 length: 14 amino acids. The chain's CDR3 is CASSYQGYSYEQYF.